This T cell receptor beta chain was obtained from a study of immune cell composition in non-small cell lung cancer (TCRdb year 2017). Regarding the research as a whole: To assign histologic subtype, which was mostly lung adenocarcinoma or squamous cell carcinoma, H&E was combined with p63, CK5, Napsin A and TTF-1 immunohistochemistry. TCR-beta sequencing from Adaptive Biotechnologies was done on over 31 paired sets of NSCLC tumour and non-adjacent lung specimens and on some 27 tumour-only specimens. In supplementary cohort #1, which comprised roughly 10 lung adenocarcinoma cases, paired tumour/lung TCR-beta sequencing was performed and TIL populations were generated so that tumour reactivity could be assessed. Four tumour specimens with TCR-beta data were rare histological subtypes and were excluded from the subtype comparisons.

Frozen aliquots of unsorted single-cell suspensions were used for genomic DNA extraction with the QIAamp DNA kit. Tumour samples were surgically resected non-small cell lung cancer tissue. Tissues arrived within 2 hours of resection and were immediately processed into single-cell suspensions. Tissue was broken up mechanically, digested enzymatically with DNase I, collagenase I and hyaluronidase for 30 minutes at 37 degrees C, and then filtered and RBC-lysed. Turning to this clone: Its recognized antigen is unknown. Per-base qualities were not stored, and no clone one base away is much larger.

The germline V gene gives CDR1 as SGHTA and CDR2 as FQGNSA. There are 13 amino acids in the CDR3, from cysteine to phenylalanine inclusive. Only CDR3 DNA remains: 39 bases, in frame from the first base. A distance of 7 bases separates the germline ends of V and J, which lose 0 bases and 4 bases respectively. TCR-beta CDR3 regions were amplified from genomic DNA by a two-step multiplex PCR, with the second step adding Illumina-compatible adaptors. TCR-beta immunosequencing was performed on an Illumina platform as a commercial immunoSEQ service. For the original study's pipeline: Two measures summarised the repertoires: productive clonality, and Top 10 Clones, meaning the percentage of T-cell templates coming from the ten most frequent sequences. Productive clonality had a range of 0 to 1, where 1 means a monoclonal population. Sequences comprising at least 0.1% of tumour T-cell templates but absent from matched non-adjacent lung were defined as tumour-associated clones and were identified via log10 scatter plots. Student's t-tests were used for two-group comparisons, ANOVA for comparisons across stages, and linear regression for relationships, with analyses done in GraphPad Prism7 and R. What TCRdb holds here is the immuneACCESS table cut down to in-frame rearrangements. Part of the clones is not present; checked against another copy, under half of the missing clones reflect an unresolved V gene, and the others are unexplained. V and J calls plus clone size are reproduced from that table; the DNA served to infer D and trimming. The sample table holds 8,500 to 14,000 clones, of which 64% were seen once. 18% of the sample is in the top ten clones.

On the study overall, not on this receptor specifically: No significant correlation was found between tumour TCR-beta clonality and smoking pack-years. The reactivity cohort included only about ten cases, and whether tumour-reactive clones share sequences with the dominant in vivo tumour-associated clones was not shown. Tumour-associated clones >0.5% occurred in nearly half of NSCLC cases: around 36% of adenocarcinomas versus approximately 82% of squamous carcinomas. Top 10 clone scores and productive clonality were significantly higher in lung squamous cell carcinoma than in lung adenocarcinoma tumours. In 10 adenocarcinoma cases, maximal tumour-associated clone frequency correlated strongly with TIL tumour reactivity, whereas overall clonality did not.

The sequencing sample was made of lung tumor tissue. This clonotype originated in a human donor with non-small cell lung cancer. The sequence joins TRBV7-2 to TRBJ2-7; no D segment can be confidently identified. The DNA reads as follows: TGTGCCAGCAGCTTAGCGAGTAGATACGAGCAGTACTTC. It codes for CASSLASRYEQYF.